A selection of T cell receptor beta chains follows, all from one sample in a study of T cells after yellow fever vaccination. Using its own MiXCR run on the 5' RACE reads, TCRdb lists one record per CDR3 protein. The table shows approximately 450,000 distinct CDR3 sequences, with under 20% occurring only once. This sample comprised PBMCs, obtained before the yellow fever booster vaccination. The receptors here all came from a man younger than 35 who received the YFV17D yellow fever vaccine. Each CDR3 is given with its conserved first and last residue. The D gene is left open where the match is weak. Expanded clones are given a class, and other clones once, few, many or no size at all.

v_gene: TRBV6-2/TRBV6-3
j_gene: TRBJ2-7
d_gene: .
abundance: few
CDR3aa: CASKRVREQYF
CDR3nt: TGTGCCAGCAAGAGGGTTCGCGAGCAGTACTTC

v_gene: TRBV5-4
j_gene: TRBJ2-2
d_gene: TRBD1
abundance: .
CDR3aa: CASRIGQASNTGELFF
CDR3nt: TGTGCCAGCAGAATCGGACAGGCCTCGAACACCGGGGAGCTGTTTTTT

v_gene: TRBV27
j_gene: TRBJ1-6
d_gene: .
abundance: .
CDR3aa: CASSHPHRDNSPLHF
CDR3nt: TGTGCCAGCAGTCACCCCCACAGGGATAATTCACCCCTCCACTTT

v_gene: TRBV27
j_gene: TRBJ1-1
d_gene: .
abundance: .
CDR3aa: CASSTNLDSSGTEAFF
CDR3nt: TGTGCCAGCAGTACCAACCTGGACTCCTCGGGCACTGAAGCTTTCTTT

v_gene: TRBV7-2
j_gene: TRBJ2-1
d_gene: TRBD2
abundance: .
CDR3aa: CASSLPGGPNEQFF
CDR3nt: TGTGCCAGCAGCCTCCCGGGGGGGCCCAATGAGCAGTTCTTC

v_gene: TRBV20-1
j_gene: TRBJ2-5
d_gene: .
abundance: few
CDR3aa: CSARPPLTYHETQYF
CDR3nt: TGCAGTGCTAGACCACCTCTAACGTATCACGAGACCCAGTACTTC

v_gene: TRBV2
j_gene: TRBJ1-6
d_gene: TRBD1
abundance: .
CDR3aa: CASGWTGGSYNSPLHF
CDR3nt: TGTGCCAGCGGATGGACAGGGGGCTCCTATAATTCACCCCTCCACTTT

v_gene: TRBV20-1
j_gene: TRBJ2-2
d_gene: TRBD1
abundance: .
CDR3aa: CSARPIRQGATGELFF
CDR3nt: TGCAGTGCTAGACCTATCAGACAGGGGGCAACCGGGGAGCTGTTTTTT

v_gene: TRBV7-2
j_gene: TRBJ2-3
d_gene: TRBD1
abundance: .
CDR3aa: CASSTPPGGTDTQYF
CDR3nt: TGTGCCAGCAGCACACCACCAGGGGGAACAGATACGCAGTATTTT

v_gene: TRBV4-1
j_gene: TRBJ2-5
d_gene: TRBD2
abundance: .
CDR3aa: CASSESGGARETQYF
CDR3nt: TGCGCCAGCAGCGAAAGCGGGGGGGCCAGAGAGACCCAGTACTTC

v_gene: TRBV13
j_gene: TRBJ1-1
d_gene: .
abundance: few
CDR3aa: CASSMGQLNTEAFF
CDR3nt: TGTGCCAGCAGCATGGGACAATTGAACACTGAAGCTTTCTTT

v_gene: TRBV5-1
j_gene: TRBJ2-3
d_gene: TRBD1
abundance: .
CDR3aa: CASSVGQGRIADTQYF
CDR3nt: TGCGCCAGCAGCGTCGGACAGGGGAGGATCGCAGATACGCAGTATTTT

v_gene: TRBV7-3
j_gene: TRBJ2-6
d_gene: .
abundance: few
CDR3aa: CASSLQELENLSGANVLTF
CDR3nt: TGTGCCAGCAGTCTACAGGAACTCGAAAACTTATCTGGGGCCAACGTCCTGACTTTC

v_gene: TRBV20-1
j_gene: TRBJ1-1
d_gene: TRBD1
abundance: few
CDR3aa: CSAETGGITEAFF
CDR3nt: TGCAGTGCTGAGACAGGGGGAATCACTGAAGCTTTCTTT

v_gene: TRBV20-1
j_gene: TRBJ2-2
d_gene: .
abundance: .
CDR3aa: CSAGSDSAATGELFF
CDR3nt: TGCAGTGCTGGATCGGACAGTGCCGCCACCGGGGAGCTGTTTTTT

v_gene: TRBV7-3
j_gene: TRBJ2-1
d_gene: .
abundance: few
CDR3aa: CASSFRGAYNEQFF
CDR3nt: TGTGCCAGCAGCTTCCGAGGGGCCTACAATGAGCAGTTCTTC

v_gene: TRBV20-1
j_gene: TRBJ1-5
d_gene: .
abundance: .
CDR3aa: CSARGPAQPQHF
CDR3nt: TGCAGTGCTAGAGGACCGGCTCAGCCCCAGCATTTT

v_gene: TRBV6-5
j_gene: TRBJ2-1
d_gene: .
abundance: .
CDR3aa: CASRQGYEQFF
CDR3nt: TGTGCCAGCAGGCAGGGCTATGAGCAGTTCTTC

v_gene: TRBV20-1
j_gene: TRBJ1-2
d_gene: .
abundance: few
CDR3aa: CSARDQGRDGYTF
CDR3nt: TGCAGTGCTAGAGATCAGGGTCGCGATGGCTACACCTTC

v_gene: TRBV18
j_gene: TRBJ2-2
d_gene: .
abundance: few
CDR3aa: CASSFRETGELFF
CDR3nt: TGTGCCAGCTCGTTCAGGGAAACCGGGGAGCTGTTTTTT

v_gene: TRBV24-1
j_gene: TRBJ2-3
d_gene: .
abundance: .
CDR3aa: CATSDPGASTDTQYF
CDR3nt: TGTGCCACCAGTGACCCGGGCGCTAGCACAGATACGCAGTATTTT

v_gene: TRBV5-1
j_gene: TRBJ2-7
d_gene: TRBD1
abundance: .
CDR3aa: CASSVDREYEQYF
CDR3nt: TGCGCCAGCAGCGTGGACAGGGAGTACGAGCAGTACTTC

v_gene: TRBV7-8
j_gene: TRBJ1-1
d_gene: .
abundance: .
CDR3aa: CASSLVPGAPEAFF
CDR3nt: TGTGCCAGCAGCTTAGTCCCGGGGGCACCTGAAGCTTTCTTT

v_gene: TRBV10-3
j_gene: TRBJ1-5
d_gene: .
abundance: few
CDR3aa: CAISRGGSGASNQPQHF
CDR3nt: TGTGCCATCAGTCGCGGGGGGAGCGGAGCTAGCAATCAGCCCCAGCATTTT

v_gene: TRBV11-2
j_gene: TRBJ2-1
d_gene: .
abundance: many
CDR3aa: CASSFSPNNEQFF
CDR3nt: TGTGCCAGCAGCTTTAGCCCTAACAATGAGCAGTTCTTC

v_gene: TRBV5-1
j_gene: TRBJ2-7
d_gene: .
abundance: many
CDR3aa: CASSQSWGFEQYF
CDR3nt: TGCGCCAGCAGCCAATCATGGGGTTTCGAGCAGTACTTC

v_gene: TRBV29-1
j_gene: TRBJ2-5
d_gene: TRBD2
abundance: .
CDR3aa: CSATGTSGAQETQYF
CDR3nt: TGCAGCGCCACCGGGACTAGCGGGGCACAAGAGACCCAGTACTTC

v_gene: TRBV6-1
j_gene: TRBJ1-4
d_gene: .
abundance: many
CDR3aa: CASTGDNEKLFF
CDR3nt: TGTGCCAGCACGGGGGATAATGAAAAACTGTTTTTT

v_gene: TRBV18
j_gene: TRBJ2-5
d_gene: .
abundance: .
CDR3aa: CASSEKDSSKETQYF
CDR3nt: TGTGCCAGCTCAGAAAAGGACAGTAGCAAAGAGACCCAGTACTTC

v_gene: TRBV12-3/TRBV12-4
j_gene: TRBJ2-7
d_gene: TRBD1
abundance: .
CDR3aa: CASSLMGQYYEQYF
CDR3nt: TGTGCCAGCAGTTTAATGGGACAGTACTACGAGCAGTACTTC

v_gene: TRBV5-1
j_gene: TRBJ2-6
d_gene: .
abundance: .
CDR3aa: CASSLKLGSSPSGANVLTF
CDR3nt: TGCGCCAGCAGCTTGAAACTCGGCAGCTCTCCCTCTGGGGCCAACGTCCTGACTTTC

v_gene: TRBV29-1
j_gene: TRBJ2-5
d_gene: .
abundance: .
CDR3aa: CSVVRGARRFETQYF
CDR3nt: TGCAGCGTTGTCCGGGGGGCTCGTCGTTTCGAGACCCAGTACTTC

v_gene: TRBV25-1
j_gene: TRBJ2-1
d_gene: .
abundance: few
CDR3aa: CASSEWDASSYNEQFF
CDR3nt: TGTGCCAGCAGTGAATGGGACGCCAGCTCCTACAATGAGCAGTTCTTC

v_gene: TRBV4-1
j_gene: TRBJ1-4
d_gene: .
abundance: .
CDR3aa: CASSQGGAGEKLFF
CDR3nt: TGCGCCAGCAGCCAAGGGGGCGCAGGTGAAAAACTGTTTTTT

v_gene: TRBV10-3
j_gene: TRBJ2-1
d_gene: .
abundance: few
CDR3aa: CAISESWLPPVNEQFF
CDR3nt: TGTGCCATCAGTGAGTCATGGCTTCCCCCGGTTAATGAGCAGTTCTTC

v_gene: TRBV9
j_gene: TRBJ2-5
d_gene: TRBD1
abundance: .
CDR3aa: CASSVEADRQGETQYF
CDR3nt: TGTGCCAGCAGCGTGGAAGCGGACAGGCAGGGAGAGACCCAGTACTTC

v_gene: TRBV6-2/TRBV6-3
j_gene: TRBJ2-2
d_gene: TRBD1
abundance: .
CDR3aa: CASRRGQTTTGELFF
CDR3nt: TGTGCCAGCAGAAGGGGACAGACGACTACCGGGGAGCTGTTTTTT

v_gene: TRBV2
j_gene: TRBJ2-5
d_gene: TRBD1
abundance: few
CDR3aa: CASSQPDRGRLTETQYF
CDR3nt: TGTGCCAGCAGCCAACCCGACAGGGGGCGATTAACAGAGACCCAGTACTTC

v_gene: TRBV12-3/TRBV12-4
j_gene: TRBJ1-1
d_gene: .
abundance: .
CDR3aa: CASSRGSMNTEAFF
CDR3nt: TGTGCCAGCAGCCGAGGGTCCATGAACACTGAAGCTTTCTTT

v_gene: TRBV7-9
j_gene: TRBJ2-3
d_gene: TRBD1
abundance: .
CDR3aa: CASSLEVWTGVTDTQYF
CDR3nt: TGTGCCAGCAGCTTAGAGGTGTGGACAGGGGTCACAGATACGCAGTATTTT

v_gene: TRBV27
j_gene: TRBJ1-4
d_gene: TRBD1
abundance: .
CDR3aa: CASSLWMGQNEKLFF
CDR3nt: TGTGCCAGCAGTTTATGGATGGGACAGAATGAAAAACTGTTTTTT

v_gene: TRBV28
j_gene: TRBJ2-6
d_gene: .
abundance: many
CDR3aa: CASRLYSGLSSGANVLTF
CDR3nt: TGTGCCAGCAGGCTCTACTCGGGACTCAGCTCTGGGGCCAACGTCCTGACTTTC

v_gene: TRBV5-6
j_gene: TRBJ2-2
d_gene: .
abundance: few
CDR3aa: CASSLDWTATNTGELFF
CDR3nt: TGTGCCAGCAGCTTGGACTGGACCGCTACGAACACCGGGGAGCTGTTTTTT

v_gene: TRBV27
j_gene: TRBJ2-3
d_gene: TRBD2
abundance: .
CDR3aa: CASLGLAGVPDTQYF
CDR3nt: TGTGCCAGCCTGGGACTAGCGGGGGTCCCCGATACGCAGTATTTT

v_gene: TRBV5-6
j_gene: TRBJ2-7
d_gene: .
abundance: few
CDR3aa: CASRSVLHEQYF
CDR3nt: TGTGCCAGCAGGTCAGTTCTCCACGAGCAGTACTTC

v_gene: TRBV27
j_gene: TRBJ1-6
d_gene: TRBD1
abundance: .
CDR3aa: CASRPTGTVNSPLHF
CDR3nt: TGTGCCAGCAGACCGACGGGGACAGTAAATTCACCCCTCCACTTT

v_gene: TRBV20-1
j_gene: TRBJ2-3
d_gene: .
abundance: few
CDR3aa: CSALDGDHTDTQYF
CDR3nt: TGCAGTGCTCTCGACGGGGACCACACAGATACGCAGTATTTT